This T cell receptor beta chain stems from a study of neurological immune-mediated disorders. The CDR3 length is 11 residues. CDR1 is SGHVS, CDR2 FQNEAQ, per germline. With 4 bases removed from V and 10 bases from J, the gap between germline ends came to 8 bases. Ten or more counts support this clonotype. TCRdb independently ran MiXCR on the 5' RACE reads; one entry per CDR3 protein. The data show about 59,000 distinct CDR3 sequences, more than 9.5% seen once. This chain links TRBV7-8 with TRBJ2-1; unclear D gene. Material: PBMCs. This receptor was taken from a woman aged 60-70 years with HTLV-1-associated myelopathy (HAM/TSP). This CDR3 is CASSSNREQFF. The DNA for the CDR3 is TGTGCCAGCAGCTCGAACCGGGAGCAGTTCTTC.